This T cell receptor beta chain stems from a study of T cells expressing NK-cell markers. Whole-study results and caveats: Once again these clonotypes came out on top in the CD3+CD56-NKG2C+ fraction of several donors.

TCRdb reprocessed the 5' RACE reads, with one entry per CDR3 protein and no DNA. This repertoire includes some 120,000 distinct CDR3 sequences. Details on this clonotype: As yet, its antigen is unknown.

CDR1 is SEHNR and CDR2 is FQNEAQ in the germline V gene (reference sequence). This CDR3 spans 13 amino acids. The sequence was obtained from a woman aged 18 to 75 in good health. Sequencing was done on a sample of blood T cells: a sorted CD56 or NKG2C T cell subset, CD4+ or CD8+ T cells, or bulk PBMC T cells (not recorded which). This chain joins TRBV7-9 and TRBJ2-1; without DNA, the TCRdb call of TRBD2 cannot be checked. The CDR3: CASKLTTRDEQFF.